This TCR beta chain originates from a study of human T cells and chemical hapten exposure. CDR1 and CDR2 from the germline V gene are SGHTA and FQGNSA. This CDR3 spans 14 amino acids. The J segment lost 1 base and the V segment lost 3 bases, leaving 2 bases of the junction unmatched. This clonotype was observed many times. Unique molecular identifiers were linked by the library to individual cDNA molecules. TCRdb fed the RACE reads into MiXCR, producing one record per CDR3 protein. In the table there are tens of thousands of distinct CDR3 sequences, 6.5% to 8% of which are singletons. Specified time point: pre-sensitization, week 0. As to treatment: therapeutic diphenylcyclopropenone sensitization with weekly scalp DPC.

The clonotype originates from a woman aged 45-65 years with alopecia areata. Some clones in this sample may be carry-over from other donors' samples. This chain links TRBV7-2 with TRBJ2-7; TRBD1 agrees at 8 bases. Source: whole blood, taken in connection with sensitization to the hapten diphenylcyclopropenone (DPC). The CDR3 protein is CASSFGTGSYEQYF. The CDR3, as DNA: TGTGCCAGCAGCTTTGGGACAGGATCCTACGAGCAGTACTTC.